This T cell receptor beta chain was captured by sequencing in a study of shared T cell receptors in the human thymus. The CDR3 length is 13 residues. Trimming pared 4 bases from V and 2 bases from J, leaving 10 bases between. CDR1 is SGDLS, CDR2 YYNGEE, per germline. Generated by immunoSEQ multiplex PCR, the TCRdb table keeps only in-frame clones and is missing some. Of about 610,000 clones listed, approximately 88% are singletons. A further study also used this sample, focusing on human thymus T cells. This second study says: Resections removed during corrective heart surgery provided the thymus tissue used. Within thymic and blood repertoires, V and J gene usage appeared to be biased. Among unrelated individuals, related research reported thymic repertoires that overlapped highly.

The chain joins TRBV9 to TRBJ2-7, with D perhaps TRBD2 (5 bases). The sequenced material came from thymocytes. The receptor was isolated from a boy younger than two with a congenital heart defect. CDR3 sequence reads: CASSSDSTYEQYF. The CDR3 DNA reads TGTGCCAGCAGCTCGGACTCAACCTACGAGCAGTACTTC.